This TCR beta chain was captured by sequencing in a study of pediatric ulcerative colitis. The CDR3 is made up of 15 amino acids. Germline values: CDR1 SGHTA, CDR2 FQGNSA. The junction had 6 bases not matched to a gene; V was cut back by 5 bases and J by 7 bases. Study-wide results and limits: Repertoires came from total lymphocyte DNA, so rare subsets like regulatory T cells may be missed. All ulcerative colitis patients, but no controls, carried a couple of rectal clonotypes. Two patients had blood samples with substantially reduced template counts.

On this clone itself: Its antigen is still unknown.

Up to 500,000 reads were sequenced per sample. Profiling relied on immunoSEQ multiplex PCR, and the TCRdb table lists in-frame clones only, not all of them. In the table there are under 30,000 clones, 65% to 80% of which are singletons. The rectum was sampled with one to two pinch biopsies at colonoscopy. Sequenced sample: gut tissue. This clonotype was sampled from a boy between 10 and 17 years old with severe ulcerative colitis. V is TRBV7-2 and J is TRBJ2-1; 12 bases map to TRBD2. Here the CDR3 DNA reads TGTGCCAGCAGCATCGGACTAGCGGGGTGGAATGAGCAGTTCTTC. Amino acids: CASSIGLAGWNEQFF.